Given below is one TCR beta chain in context. The sample belongs to a study of blood T cell repertoires in COVID-19. Study in general: Collection of acute and convalescent COVID-19 samples took place in the United States, Italy and Spain. In each case, the material was cDNA or gDNA derived from T cells, B-cell-depleted T cells, or PBMCs.

Trimming pared 2 bases from V and 4 bases from J, leaving 3 bases between. The CDR3 is 11 amino acids. Germline V gene sequence: CDR1 SGHNT, CDR2 YYREEE (reference sequence). Authors' processing steps: Amplification with reference gene primers provided the estimates of nucleated cell counts. Repertoires were generated with immunoSEQ multiplex PCR, while TCRdb's copy carries only in-frame clones and drops some. Clonal size and the V and J genes are those of that table, whereas D and trimming came from the DNA. The sample gives about 110,000 clones, roughly 84% of which show up once; roughly 8.4% is in the top ten.

Sequenced input: peripheral blood. The chain combines TRBV5-4 with TRBJ2-5; D is uncertain. The sequence derives from a woman aged 70-85 years who had recovered from COVID-19. DNA of the CDR3: TGTGCCAGCAGCTTTCTAGAGACCCAGTACTTC. Its protein product is CASSFLETQYF. Using reference TRBV5-4 and TRBJ2-5 for the parts outside the CDR3, the full variable domain is ETGVTQSPTHLIKTRGQQVTLRCSSQSGHNTVSWYQQALGQGPQFIFQYYREEENGRGNFPPRFSGLQFPNYSSELNVNALELDDSALYLCASSFLETQYFGPGTRLLVL.